These 2 T cell receptor beta chains were all obtained from the same sample, sequenced in a study of control samples from healthy donors and cancer patients. The assay was immunoSEQ multiplex PCR, and TCRdb's table has in-frame clones only and misses some. The sample yields 45,000 to 60,000 clones, approximately 90% seen once. Sequences were obtained from PBMCs. The origin of the receptors is a young man with colorectal cancer.

This chain connects TRBV5-8 to TRBJ1-5; D might be TRBD1 (6 bases). Germline V gives CDR1 SGHTS, CDR2 YDEGEE. This CDR3 has 12 amino acids. V lost 4 bases and J lost 6, with 8 bases in between. CDR3 amino acids: CASSGGGQPQHF. The CDR3 DNA sequence: TGTGCCAGCAGCGGAGGGGGTCAGCCCCAGCATTTT.

This rearrangement joins TRBV6-5 to TRBJ1-4; D gene unclear. Trimming left V 4 bases short and J 6 bases short, with 9 bases between. CDR1 and CDR2 from the germline V gene are MNHEY and SVGAGI. This CDR3 comprises 13 residues. As DNA, the CDR3 is TGTGCCAGCAGTTTAGCCGAGGATGAAAAACTGTTTTTT. Protein: CASSLAEDEKLFF.